This entry lists 30 T cell receptor beta chains sequenced from one sample in a study of OX40 agonist ivuxolimab in advanced cancers. Here immunoSEQ multiplex PCR was the method, and the copy in TCRdb shows in-frame clones only, minus some. The top ten hold under 25% of the sample, which has tens of thousands of clones, 60% to 85% seen once. The sample consisted of CD4+ or CD8+ T cells sorted from blood, taken in a trial of the OX40 agonist ivuxolimab. Receptors originate from an adult with an advanced solid tumor such as melanoma, head and neck, liver or kidney cancer.

In DNA form, the CDR3 reads TGTGCCAGCAGTTACGAGCCTCGGCGCTGGTACGAGCAGTACTTC. It specifies CASSYEPRRWYEQYF. This rearrangement joins TRBV6-5 to TRBJ2-7; D is unresolved. Germline CDR1 MNHEY, CDR2 SVGAGI. With 2 bases removed from V and 4 bases from J, the gap between germline ends came to 15 bases. The length of the CDR3 is 15 residues.

The rearrangement links TRBV6-5 to TRBJ2-7; no definite D call. The V end lost 2 bases, the J end lost 1 base, and 15 bases lay between the germline ends. Germline CDR1 MNHEY, CDR2 SVGAGI. This CDR3 spans 16 amino acids. The CDR3 sequence: CASSYGWLLGSYEQYF. CDR3 nucleotides: TGTGCCAGCAGTTACGGGTGGCTCCTCGGGTCCTACGAGCAGTACTTC.

The chain uses TRBV5-1 and TRBJ2-5; 10 bases are shared with TRBD2. Germline V CDR1 and CDR2: SGHRS, YFSETQ. The CDR3 runs 15 residues. V trimming: 0 bases; J trimming: 5 bases; junction bases outside the gene matches: 4. CDR3 bases: TGCGCCAGCAGCTTGGTGGCTAGCGGGGGCGAGACCCAGTACTTC. It specifies CASSLVASGGETQYF.

The chain combines TRBV7-3 with TRBJ2-3; 7 bases fit TRBD1. Trimming at V came to 4 bases and at J to 4 bases, leaving 8 bases not matched to a gene. The CDR3 covers 15 residues. Germline lookup yields CDR1 SGHTA and CDR2 FQGTGA. As DNA, the CDR3 is TGTGCCAGCAGCTCCGGGACAGCGAGGTCAGATACGCAGTATTTT. Translation gives CASSSGTARSDTQYF.

V usage is TRBV30 and J usage is TRBJ2-5; possible D gene TRBD2, 6 bases. Trimming took off 0 bases at V and 9 bases at J, with 20 bases between the two ends. Germline lookup yields CDR1 GTSNPN and CDR2 SVGIG (reference sequence). This CDR3 has 15 residues. The CDR3 loop is CAWSVGPRGVRAQYF. CDR3 in DNA: TGTGCCTGGAGTGTTGGTCCGCGGGGCGTTCGGGCCCAGTACTTC. The full variable domain, completed using reference TRBV30 and TRBJ2-5, is SQTIHQWPATLVQPVGSPLSLECTVEGTSNPNLYWYRQAAGRGLQLLFYSVGIGQISSEVPQNLSASRPQDRQFILSSKKLLLSDSGFYLCAWSVGPRGVRAQYFGPGTRLLVL.

The chain is built from TRBV9 and TRBJ2-2, with 14 bases aligning to TRBD2. This CDR3 has 17 residues. Losses at the gene ends were 4 bases for V and 5 bases for J; bases not matched to a gene: 7. Looked up from germline, CDR1 is SGDLS and CDR2 is YYNGEE. Here the CDR3 DNA reads TGTGCCAGCAGCCCCTGGGGGACTAGCGGGGGAACCGGGGAGCTGTTTTTT. This translates into CASSPWGTSGGTGELFF.

This chain connects TRBV5-1 to TRBJ2-2; no definite D call. Trimming took 0 bases from V and 0 from J, leaving 6 bases between them. The V gene's germline CDR1 is SGHRS and CDR2 YFSETQ. This CDR3 is 15 amino acids long. The CDR3 loop reads CASSLVGPNTGELFF. DNA of the CDR3: TGCGCCAGCAGCTTGGTCGGGCCGAACACCGGGGAGCTGTTTTTT.

The rearrangement uses TRBV14 and TRBJ1-4; D not resolved. CDR1 SGHDN and CDR2 FVKESK come from the germline V gene. There are 12 residues in the CDR3. The germline V and J ends were trimmed by 3 bases and 8 bases, with 7 bases remaining between them. The CDR3 reads CASSHVGEKLFF. As DNA, the CDR3 is TGTGCCAGCAGCCACGTGGGGGAAAAACTGTTTTTT.

J is TRBJ2-6 and V is TRBV14; D possibly matches TRBD1 or TRBD2 (5 bases each). CDR1 is SGHDN and CDR2 is FVKESK in the germline V gene. This CDR3 spans 20 amino acids. Trimming left V 1 base short and J 0 bases short, with 19 bases between. CDR3: CASSQGKTRTRGSGANVLTF. The CDR3, as DNA: TGTGCCAGCAGCCAAGGGAAAACCCGGACACGGGGCTCTGGGGCCAACGTCCTGACTTTC.

In this sample, this clone turned up a few times. The chain links TRBV7-2 to TRBJ1-1, with D perhaps TRBD1 (5 bases). The V end lost 3 bases, the J end lost 4 bases, and 15 bases lay between the germline ends. CDR1 is SGHTA, CDR2 FQGNSA, per germline. The CDR3 has 15 amino acids. CDR3 residues: CASSFTRVTGTEAFF. In nucleotides, the CDR3 is TGTGCCAGCAGCTTTACCAGGGTAACAGGCACTGAAGCTTTCTTT.

This clone was counted between two and nine times. The V call is TRBV28, the J call TRBJ1-2; D possibly corresponds to TRBD1 (5 bases). This CDR3 region has 14 residues. V was trimmed by 2 bases and J by 5 bases, leaving 12 bases between them. Germline V gene sequence: CDR1 MDHEN, CDR2 SYDVKM. In DNA, the CDR3 is TGTGCCAGCAGTTTACTTCAGGGTGGATATGGCTACACCTTC. Protein product: CASSLLQGGYGYTF.

The V gene is TRBV7-9, the J gene TRBJ2-4, with a weak D call TRBD2 (5 bases). The CDR3 contains 14 residues. From germline, CDR1 is SEHNR and CDR2 FQNEAQ (reference sequence). With 5 bases removed from V and 9 bases from J, the gap between germline ends came to 17 bases. CDR3 in DNA: TGTGCCAGCAGCCACGCCGGCGGGCTGGGCATTCAGTACTTC. This sequence encodes CASSHAGGLGIQYF.

The chain employs TRBV6-1 and TRBJ1-1; no clear D. The V gene lost 1 base and the J gene lost 5 bases, with 14 bases spanning the gap. This CDR3 is 15 amino acids long. Germline V gene sequence: CDR1 MNHNS, CDR2 SASEGT. The CDR3 DNA is TGTGCCAGCAGTGAAGTCCCTATCGTGAGTACTGAAGCTTTCTTT. Translated, it gives CASSEVPIVSTEAFF.

The V gene is TRBV11-3, the J gene TRBJ2-1, with D possibly matching TRBD2 (6 bases). Germline values: CDR1 SGHNT, CDR2 YENEEA. V was clipped by 5 bases and J by 6 bases, with 20 bases between them. The CDR3 extends over 16 amino acids. The CDR3 region has the DNA TGTGCCAGCAGCCACCTCGTGACGGGGGACCTCAATGAGCAGTTCTTC. Protein sequence: CASSHLVTGDLNEQFF.

This rearrangement joins TRBV6-6 to TRBJ1-3, with D unresolved. This CDR3 has 14 residues. Germline-derived CDR1 and CDR2 are MNHNY and SVGAGI (reference sequence). V shed 6 bases and J shed 3 bases, with 12 bases lying between them. The CDR3 DNA follows: TGTGCCAGCAGACCTACGGACTATGGAAACACCATATATTTT. It translates to CASRPTDYGNTIYF.

V gene TRBV4-1 combines with J gene TRBJ2-7, with TRBD2 matching over 11 bases. The CDR3 runs to 18 residues. Germline V gene lookup returns CDR1 MGHRA and CDR2 YSYEKL. J was trimmed by 3 bases and V by 1 base; bases with no gene match: 11. CDR3: CASSQVALAGAVDYEQYF. The CDR3 nucleotides read TGCGCCAGCAGCCAAGTCGCACTAGCGGGAGCTGTGGACTACGAGCAGTACTTC.

This clone has just a few counts. The chain employs TRBV7-3 and TRBJ2-5, with 9 positions matching TRBD1. Per the germline V gene, CDR1 is SGHTA and CDR2 is FQGTGA. The CDR3 runs to 15 residues. Trimming removed 5 bases from V and 2 bases from J; junction bases left unmatched: 6. The CDR3 coding sequence is TGTGCCAGCAGCCCGACAGGGGGGCTACAAGAGACCCAGTACTTC. The encoded protein is CASSPTGGLQETQYF.

This sequence joins TRBV11-3 and TRBJ2-4; 12 bases align to TRBD1. This CDR3 spans 17 amino acids. Germline lookup yields CDR1 SGHNT and CDR2 YENEEA. Trimming at V came to 0 bases and at J to 6 bases, leaving 6 bases not matched to a gene. The CDR3 spells CASSLEGTGGRTNIQYF. For the CDR3, the DNA is TGTGCCAGCAGCTTAGAAGGGACAGGGGGCCGGACAAACATTCAGTACTTC.

The chain has TRBV29-1 and TRBJ1-6, with a possible D match to TRBD1 (6 bases). The V end was cut by 6 bases, the J end by 8 bases, with 14 bases between. There are 13 residues in the CDR3. The germline CDR1 and CDR2 sequences are SQVTM and ANQGSEA. The CDR3 DNA sequence: TGCAGCGTGCAACAGGGCTCGGATTCACCCCTCCACTTT. Translating gives CSVQQGSDSPLHF.

This clone was counted only a few times. The CDR3 region has the DNA TGTGCCATCAGTGGTGAGAGGACAGGGGTCAATTCACCCCTCCACTTT. Translation gives CAISGERTGVNSPLHF. The chain joins TRBV10-3 to TRBJ1-6, with 9 bases identical to TRBD1. Germline CDR1 reads ENHRY; CDR2 reads SYGVKD. The CDR3 runs to 16 residues. J gave up 7 bases and V 4 bases, and 8 bases lay outside the gene matches.

This clone was detected only a few times. The rearrangement joins TRBV27 to TRBJ2-1, with D possibly matching TRBD2 (7 bases). V lost 3 bases and J lost 8, with 17 bases in between. The CDR3 is 15 residues long. The germline gives CDR1 MNHEY, CDR2 SMNVEV (reference sequence). The CDR3 sequence is CASSFLGGARDEQFF. The CDR3 coding sequence is TGTGCCAGCAGTTTTTTGGGGGGGGCTAGGGATGAGCAGTTCTTC.

V usage is TRBV6-6 and J usage is TRBJ2-5, with unresolved D. The end of the DNA aligns better with TRBJ2-7, so the J call may be wrong. The CDR3 is 13 amino acids. Germline values: CDR1 MNHNY, CDR2 SVGAGI (reference sequence). CDR3 sequence: CASTDVGTYEQYF. The CDR3 bases are TGTGCCAGCACCGACGTGGGGACCTACGAGCAGTACTTC.

CDR3 DNA: TGTGCCAGCAGCGACGGGACAGCCTACGAGCAGTACTTC. Protein sequence: CASSDGTAYEQYF. The genes are TRBV5-6 and TRBJ2-7; 7 bases are shared with TRBD1. V shed 4 bases, J shed 2 bases, and the junction held 3 bases outside the gene matches. CDR3 length: 13 amino acids. The V gene's germline CDR1 is SGHDT and CDR2 YYEEEE.

The chain uses TRBV2 and TRBJ1-5, with D perhaps matching TRBD1 (6 bases). The ends were cut back, 6 bases at V and 1 base at J, with 19 bases in the middle. The CDR3 covers 17 residues. Germline CDR1 SNHLY, CDR2 FYNNEI. In DNA, the CDR3 is TGTGCCAGCAGGAGGGGCAGGGGCGGTGGAAGCAATCAGCCCCAGCATTTT. Translating it yields CASRRGRGGGSNQPQHF.

In its sample, this clone was seen once. The chain is built from TRBV5-8 and TRBJ1-6; D is uncertain. Germline CDR1 SGHTS, CDR2 YDEGEE. Trimming removed 3 bases at V and 8 bases at J, with 12 bases between. This CDR3 comprises 14 residues. DNA for the CDR3: TGTGCCAGCAGCTGGGAAGGGAATCATTCACCCCTCCACTTT. This codes for CASSWEGNHSPLHF.

The chain joins TRBV11-2 to TRBJ1-1; 7 bases map to TRBD1. After removal of 5 bases from V and 0 bases from J, the junction contained 3 bases not matched to a gene. This CDR3 spans 14 amino acids. CDR1 and CDR2 (germline): SGHAT, FQNNGV. The CDR3 region is CASSKDRVNTEAFF. The DNA for the CDR3 is TGTGCCAGCAGCAAAGACAGGGTGAACACTGAAGCTTTCTTT.

The chain employs TRBV29-1 and TRBJ2-7; 10 bases map to TRBD1. Germline assignment: CDR1 SQVTM and CDR2 ANQGSEA. The CDR3 runs 13 residues. V lost 6 bases and J lost 2; bases outside the gene matches: 4. CDR3 loop: CSVSGTGAYEQYF. The CDR3 coding sequence is TGCAGCGTGTCCGGGACAGGGGCCTACGAGCAGTACTTC.

This CDR3 is CAWSVRYGVQETQYF. The CDR3 DNA reads as TGTGCCTGGAGTGTACGGTATGGGGTCCAAGAGACCCAGTACTTC. The chain links TRBV30 to TRBJ2-5; no clear D. The V end was cut by 0 bases, the J end by 1 base, with 12 bases between. The CDR3 contains 15 residues. The V gene's germline CDR1 is GTSNPN and CDR2 SVGIG (reference sequence).

This chain connects TRBV9 to TRBJ2-5; 7 positions agree with TRBD1. The germline CDR1 and CDR2 sequences are SGDLS and YYNGEE. The length of the CDR3 is 15 residues. Unmatched junction bases numbered 7, after V lost 3 bases and J lost 2 bases. The chain's CDR3 is CASSAQTGPQETQYF. In DNA form, the CDR3 reads TGTGCCAGCAGCGCGCAGACAGGGCCTCAAGAGACCCAGTACTTC.

This clone was found once. The chain combines TRBV19 with TRBJ2-1; weak D call: TRBD1 (6 bases). This CDR3 region has 15 residues. Germline CDR1 LNHDA, CDR2 SQIVND (reference sequence). Trimming cost V 6 bases and J 6 bases, with 18 bases left between them. The CDR3 region has the DNA TGTGCCAGTAGGGGAAGGGGGTACAAGGGCAATGAGCAGTTCTTC. It translates to CASRGRGYKGNEQFF.